This T cell receptor beta chain was retrieved from a study of T-cell memory formation after mild COVID-19. For this clonotype: The antigen is unknown.

General study findings and limits: Contracting clones from day 15 to 85 had balanced CD4/CD8; later expanders favoured CD4+.

One entry per CDR3 protein, called by TCRdb with MiXCR from the 5' RACE reads. The sample consists of almost 250,000 distinct CDR3 sequences, 15% to 17% of them appearing once. From germline, CDR1 is GTSNPN and CDR2 SVGIG (reference sequence). The CDR3 runs to 13 residues. Trimming removed 4 bases at V and 0 bases at J, with 8 bases between. The sample taken for sequencing was PBMCs or a T cell subset sorted from them (not recorded which). This chain joins TRBV30 and TRBJ2-3; no clear D. The receptor comes from an adult woman who had mild COVID-19 (a few samples of this study predate the infection). Cell type and time point are not known. The CDR3 DNA sequence: TGTGCCTGGACCCCCAGCAGCACAGATACGCAGTATTTT. Translating gives CAWTPSSTDTQYF.